Listed here is a single T cell receptor beta chain. Its antigen remains unknown. The data were taken from a study of neurological immune-mediated disorders. The germline V gene encodes CDR1 SGHRS and CDR2 YFSETQ. The CDR3 has 14 amino acids. After removal of 5 bases from V and 7 bases from J, the junction contained 6 bases not matched to a gene. Findings and caveats of the study: CDR3 amino acid sequences found in expanded clones were never shared across subjects, suggesting private repertoires in all groups.

The cDNA was synthesized by means of template-switch 5'RACE, which was carried out with 10-nucleotide random UMIs. Sequencing of 15-18 subjects in each run yielded over 160 million TCR-beta sequences. MiXCR, run by TCRdb on the 5' RACE reads, gives a single entry per CDR3 protein. This table has tens of thousands of distinct CDR3 sequences, around 14% appearing once. The time point is: longitudinal time-point 2. The unsorted libraries originated from 2 million PBMCs kept at -80 C. The clonotype comes from a female donor with HTLV-1-associated myelopathy (HAM/TSP). V is TRBV5-1 and J is TRBJ2-1; 10 nucleotides line up with TRBD2. Sequenced input: PBMCs. CDR3 DNA sequence: TGCGCCAGCAGATCAGCACTAGCGGGGAATGAGCAGTTCTTC. It encodes CASRSALAGNEQFF.